These T cell receptor beta chains were read from a single sample in a study of PD-L1 blockade in urothelial cancer. Produced via immunoSEQ multiplex PCR; TCRdb's table is partial and in-frame only. The sample shows more than 90,000 clones, approximately 90% of them seen only once. The sequencing here drew on PBMCs, taken around atezolizumab (anti-PD-L1) treatment. These receptors were taken from a man aged 55 to 70 with urothelial cancer. CDR3s include the opening cysteine and the closing phenylalanine or tryptophan. Each record gives: D gene, clone size, CDR3 length, V gene, J gene, CDR3 DNA, CDR3 protein. A D gene is named only where the DNA matches it firmly. Clone size is stated in some rows and not others, as once, few, many or a class when expanded.

>TRBD1|once|16|TRBV5-1|TRBJ2-7
TGCGCCAGCAGCTGGACAGGGGGACGTCTGAACAACGAGCAGTACTTC
CASSWTGGRLNNEQYF
>.|once|13|TRBV7-2|TRBJ1-2
TGTGCCAGCAGCTTGACAGCTAACTATGGCTACACCTTC
CASSLTANYGYTF
>TRBD1|.|15|TRBV28|TRBJ2-7
TGTGCCAGCAGTTTATCCAGGGGGCGAAACTACGAGCAGTACTTC
CASSLSRGRNYEQYF
>.|.|13|TRBV7-2|TRBJ1-1
TGTGCCAGCAGCACAGGATTAAACACTGAAGCTTTCTTT
CASSTGLNTEAFF
>.|.|17|TRBV7-2|TRBJ2-3
TGTGCCAGCAGCTTACGGGGCATGGTTCCGGGAGTAGATACGCAGTATTTT
CASSLRGMVPGVDTQYF
>TRBD2|.|16|TRBV5-6|TRBJ2-1
TGTGCCAGCAGCTTTAGGGGGACTAGCGGATACAATGAGCAGTTCTTC
CASSFRGTSGYNEQFF
>TRBD2|.|17|TRBV7-8|TRBJ2-1
TGTGCCAGCAGCTTAGGGGGTCTAGCGGGAGCCTACAATGAGCAGTTCTTC
CASSLGGLAGAYNEQFF
>.|.|17|TRBV15|TRBJ1-3
TGTGCCACCAGCCCAGCAGAGGAAAGGTTCACTGGAAACACCATATATTTT
CATSPAEERFTGNTIYF
>.|.|17|TRBV7-9|TRBJ2-1
TGTGCCAGCAGCCCTGCCCCTAGTGGTGGTTCCTACAATGAGCAGTTCTTC
CASSPAPSGGSYNEQFF
>TRBD1|.|17|TRBV28|TRBJ2-7
TGTGCCAGCAGTTTATCCCCCTGGGGGACAGGGATCTACGAGCAGTACTTC
CASSLSPWGTGIYEQYF
>.|once|14|TRBV6-6|TRBJ2-1
TGTGCCAGCAGTTCCGTGACACCGCACAATGAGCAGTTCTTC
CASSSVTPHNEQFF
>.|.|12|TRBV10-3|TRBJ2-7
TGTGCCATCAGTGAGCAGGCGGGCGAGCAGTACTTC
CAISEQAGEQYF
>.|.|15|TRBV5-4|TRBJ2-7
TGTGCCAGCAGCTTGGACGGGAAAAGTTCCTACGAGCAGTACTTC
CASSLDGKSSYEQYF